This TCR beta chain was documented in a study of cytomegalovirus exposure and HLA in healthy donors. The PCR employed 60 Vbeta primers together with 13 Jbeta primers. Assay: immunoSEQ multiplex PCR; the TCRdb copy retains only in-frame clones and omits some. The data hold 150,000 or so clones, with roughly four fifths observed a single time. Study-level findings and limits: In a later analysis, at a false discovery rate of 0.05, 16,951 TCR beta sequences matched HLA alleles. The study designated about 180 TCR beta chains cytomegalovirus-associated. In a later analysis, compared with equally common non-associated chains, HLA-associated beta chains were more expanded.

This clone was detected once. Its cognate antigen is unknown. With V trimmed by 4 bases and J by 2 bases, 7 bases remained unmatched. CDR3 length: 17 residues. The germline V gene encodes CDR1 SGHRS and CDR2 YFSETQ. The sequence derives from a female donor in good health and CMV-seronegative. The specimen was PBMCs. This chain connects TRBV5-1 to TRBJ2-3; TRBD2 matches at 13 bases. CDR3 nucleotide sequence: TGCGCCAGCAGCCTTCGGACTAGCGGGGGAATCACAGATACGCAGTATTTT. It translates to CASSLRTSGGITDTQYF.